This T cell receptor (beta chain) was recovered during a study of cytomegalovirus exposure and HLA in healthy donors (dated by TCRdb to about 2017). In terms of the full investigation: In an earlier analysis of under 600 of the donors, 276 Gb of sequence data and approximately 120 million unique TCR beta sequences from 180 million or so T cells were reported. The number of typed donors differed by locus: 629-630 for A, B, C, DRB1 and DQB1; approximately 540 for DQA1; 606 for DPA1; and some 470 for DPB1. Rather than drawing on any new phenotypic data, the later analysis identified candidate immune exposures from TCR beta sequences and the way those sequences occurred across donors. Roughly 5 DR-DQ haplotypes were handled as single units for association and clustering, since linkage in the cohort was strong. HLA typing covered class I and class II loci at four-digit resolution. Genome-wide SNP genotypes for about 60% of the 666 donors were used in a later genetic analysis, which treated that subset as a discovery cohort. A separate validation cohort of some 130 different subjects was used in addition to the 666-subject first cohort. A later analysis re-analyzed previously published TCR beta repertoires from roughly 690 donors and added high-resolution HLA genotyping to study TCR occurrence patterns. An early release that covered some 640 HLA-typed donors contained approximately 290 gigabases of sequencing data and some 87 million unique TCR sequences. To predict cytomegalovirus infection status, the study combined high-throughput TCR immunosequencing, statistical association of individual TCRs with disease status, and machine learning. Of the 300 to 400 genotyped donors, 65% to 90% fell in the genetic ancestry cluster associated with self-reported Caucasian donors. An earlier analysis of around 640 of the donors used high-throughput TCR beta sequencing to judge whether each TCR beta V gene segment behaved as functional or pseudogenic. Every discovery cohort repertoire had been produced on one sequencing platform. Using immunosequencing, the study profiled T cell repertoires from roughly 650 subjects and related those repertoires to cytomegalovirus serostatus. Donor age, sex, ethnicity and CMV serostatus were compiled together with the repertoire data. Across around 400 genotyped donors of the cohort, an average of approximately 240,000 unique TCR beta nucleotide sequences per donor were sequenced, and around 20% of those sequences were non-productive. The aim of the study was to test whether cataloging public T cell receptors could identify signatures of past pathogen exposure. The paper's findings and limits, for the study overall: Assigning TCR associations to individual alleles was difficult when HLA alleles, especially DR and DQ, strongly co-occurred. Compared with the roughly 600-donor mean, donors in an Asian-associated ancestry cluster had fewer N-insertions in productive TCRs, according to a later genetic analysis. Because the 87-base-pair reads could not distinguish some IMGT-functional V segments, including TRBV6-2 and TRBV6-3, those segments were excluded. Correlated functional status among segregating V segments might be attributable to linkage disequilibrium, but an unknown experimental factor could not be ruled out. In a later analysis, several top co-occurrence clusters were reported to appear linked to parvovirus B19, influenza, CMV and Epstein-Barr virus. A cluster of highly shared sequence variants was judged likely to be a technical artifact of the sequencing pipeline. Immune exposure information for the cohort was limited to CMV serostatus. The presence/absence analyses assumed that sequencing depth was roughly uniform across donors, and that assumption may not be true. A further reported finding was that TCR beta sequences accurately predicted the HLA-A and HLA-B alleles for most subjects in the first cohort. According to a later analysis, most CMV-associated TCR beta chains appeared to be HLA-restricted, and the HLA associations seemed to be driven largely by CMV exposure. In a later genetic analysis, a missense DCLRE1C variant was associated with V-gene and J-gene trimming of TCR beta chains, and the association was replicated in an independent cohort. The authors suggested that the approach could potentially be generalized to other disease states and immunological phenotypes. In this cohort, only TCR beta chains were sequenced, and detectable features were limited by the absence of alpha or paired-chain data. Cytomegalovirus status was reported to be diagnosed by the classifier with high specificity and sensitivity in both the original and validation cohorts. In a later analysis, around 15,000 TCR beta sequences were associated with specific HLA alleles at a false discovery rate of 0.05. Across donors, most TCR sequences were observed very rarely, whereas some public TCRs were present in many individuals. An earlier analysis of around 600 of the donors showed that most TCR beta V segments appeared in productive rearrangements either about 90% or about 30% of the time, which broadly matched IMGT annotations. Because counts were too low, seventeen rarely observed V segments, including chromosome 9 orphons, were excluded from the earlier analysis of several hundred of the donors. In the study, 150 to 200 TCR beta chains were listed as associated with cytomegalovirus. Three of the identified cytomegalovirus-associated TCR beta chains were confirmed in vitro to be specific for cytomegalovirus antigens. Because some donors lacked HLA typing at each locus, the association tests relied only on the typed subset. In a later analysis, TCR association rates were found to vary across HLA loci, with the most associated TCRs seen for DRB1 alleles and the fewest for HLA-C alleles. Compared with equally common non-associated chains, HLA-associated TCR beta chains in a later analysis were more clonally expanded and had lower generation probabilities.

A note on this clone: The specificity of this receptor is unknown. Base qualities are not at hand, and no much larger clone is one base apart.

The cohort consisted of 600 or so healthy bone marrow donors. At the time of sampling, all cohort members were nominally healthy, though unrecorded immune exposures were likely present. The donor tested CMV seronegative, placing the donor among the 350 to 400 seronegative members of the cohort. A peripheral blood sample was provided by each donor, and peripheral blood mononuclear cells were used for TCR beta sequencing. The Qiagen DNeasy Blood Extraction Kit was used to extract genomic DNA from the blood cell samples. Receptor amplification or capture employed the immunoSEQ multiplex PCR assay. For the multiplex PCR, a mixture combining 60 forward primers for TCR Vbeta segments and 13 reverse primers for TCR Jbeta segments was used. Amplification of the CDR3 region of rearranged TCR beta genes was performed with a multiplex PCR assay on genomic DNA. The Illumina HiSeq System was used to sequence the amplified TCR beta libraries as 87-base-pair reads. The published analysis was carried out like this. In a later analysis, roughly 80 million unique TCR beta chains were counted across the approximately 620 repertoires, and roughly 11 million of these chains were shared by at least two donors. A nearest-neighbor algorithm error-corrected the raw reads and collapsed the reads into unique sequences, merging closely related sequences to remove PCR and sequencing errors. Alignment of CDR3 sequences to IMGT reference sequences was used to assign V, D and J gene segments. For a sequence to be retained, at least a six-nucleotide match to both a V gene segment and a J gene segment was required. A rearrangement counted as productive if the CDR3 had no stop codons and remained in frame with V and J, and every other rearrangement counted as non-productive. CDR3 was defined according to IMGT convention as the region running from the second conserved V-encoded cysteine to the conserved J-encoded phenylalanine. Sequences without an unambiguous match to a single V gene segment were excluded from the earlier analysis of several hundred of the donors. An earlier analysis of 500 to 700 of the donors classified V segments as functional when productive rearrangements were above 56.7% and as segregating when the standard deviation between donors was above 5%. A statistical classification framework was developed to diagnose cytomegalovirus status using the catalog of TCR beta chain sequences. In a later analysis, TCR nucleotide sequences were compared against IMGT/GENE-DB human TR gene sequences so that V and J genes could be assigned. Using the TCRdist pipeline, a later analysis assigned CDR3 sequences along with most-parsimonious VDJ recombination scenarios. A later analysis defined each TCR beta chain by its CDR3 amino acid sequence plus V-gene family, and excluded reads lacking a unique V-gene family. A later analysis removed 500 to 650 highly shared, low-generation-probability nucleotide sequences to deal with suspected cross-contamination and a sequencing artifact. In a later analysis, a clonal expansion index for each public chain was calculated from normalized within-repertoire ranks of inferred template counts. In a later analysis, generation probabilities were computed using a VDJ recombination model fitted to out-of-frame rearrangements, and the results were checked against IGoR. In a later analysis, TCR-TCR, TCR-HLA and TCR-CMV co-occurrence was scored with hypergeometric tests, and a repertoire-size bias correction was applied to TCR pairs. To estimate false discovery rates, a later analysis permuted the HLA or CMV assignments 20 times. A later analysis grouped co-occurring TCRs with DBSCAN, adding TCRdist sequence similarity when clustering within HLA-allele-positive subsets. Repertoires with fewer than 30,000 or more than 120,000 public chains, plus five repertoires with anomalous nucleotide sharing, were excluded from co-occurrence clustering. TCRdb stores this immuneACCESS table with in-frame sequences only. Part of the clones is absent; in the studies checked, under half of the shortfall reflects unresolved V genes, and no reason is known for the rest. The V and J calls and clone size were taken over from that table, and D and trimming were inferred from the DNA. This sample is represented by 150,000 to 200,000 clones; roughly 80% of them were singletons. Less than 2% of the sample goes to the ten largest clones.

The CDR3 spans 13 residues, from the cysteine through the phenylalanine. Solely the CDR3 DNA is kept, with 39 bases framed from the first base. In the germline V gene (reference sequence), CDR1 corresponds to SEHNR and CDR2 to FQNEAQ. V sheds 11 bases and J sheds 6 bases, leaving 17 bases between their ends. The rearranged segments are TRBV7-9 and TRBJ2-1; TRBD2 is perhaps the D gene, given 5 matching bases. The receptor comes from a woman aged 18-29 years in good health and CMV-seronegative. The sample taken for sequencing was PBMCs. The sequenced DNA: TGTGCCTCTACATCCCCGGGGATCAATGAGCAGTTCTTC. Translated, it reads CASTSPGINEQFF.